The entry below gives a single TCR beta chain sequence along with its context. This receptor's antigen is unknown. No much larger clonotype is one base removed from it; base qualities were not supplied. The CDR3 covers 15 residues, taking in both the cysteine and the phenylalanine. The sequence is cut down to CDR3 DNA, 45 bases in frame from base 1. Relative to germline, V is 0 bases shorter and J is 2 bases shorter, with 11 bases between their ends. Looking up the germline V gene yields CDR1 MNHEY and CDR2 SVGEGT. This sample is part of a study of blood T cell repertoires in COVID-19 (dated by TCRdb to the early 2020s). Looking at the study overall: Samples covering the acute and convalescent phases of COVID-19 were provided by collaborators in the United States, Italy and Spain. The material from the prospective study consisted of cDNA or gDNA derived from T cells, B-cell-depleted T cells, or PBMCs. Deeply sampled blood TCRbeta repertoires from subjects exposed to, actively infected with, or recovered from COVID-19 were included in the dataset. The repertoires were made available in a free public database intended to serve as a resource for research on the immune response to SARS-CoV-2. The samples were drawn from two sources: the first 160 participants of the ongoing ImmuneRACE study, and about 1,300 subjects contributed by 6 global collaborators. Sample metadata almost always included a de-identified subject ID, COVID-19 status, age in years and sex. HLA class I and class II types, where available, came from metadata supplied by the sample provider rather than from assay-based typing.

Paper-wide results and their limitations: The amount of clinical and demographic metadata varied by source and participant and was provided uncurated.

Whole blood was collected in K2EDTA tubes by collaborating institutions according to the institutions' own protocols. Collaborator samples were shipped for TCRbeta analysis as frozen whole blood, isolated PBMCs, or DNA extracted from either sample type. TCRbeta CDR3 regions were amplified from genomic DNA using the immunoSEQ Assay, a bias-controlled multiplex PCR. For the original study's pipeline: The number of nucleated cells in each sample was estimated by amplification of reference gene primers within the assay. Sequence reads were collapsed and filtered to measure the absolute abundance of every unique TCRbeta CDR3 rearrangement. For each sample, productive Simpson clonality was calculated as the square root of Simpson's diversity index across productive rearrangements. TCRdb holds this immuneACCESS table with in-frame rearrangements only. Some clones are missing; in checked studies, unresolved V genes explain under half, and the rest has no known cause. V, J and clone size derive from that table, while D and trimming were established from the DNA sequence. The sample contains about 47,000 clones, 75% to 90% of them found a single time. The ten largest clonotypes hold 9.5% to 15% of the sample.

This receptor chain uses TRBV6-2 or TRBV6-3 and TRBJ2-7; the D gene cannot be named for sure. Sequencing was performed on peripheral blood. The receptor's source is a human donor with active COVID-19. The donor label of this sample is uncertain. CDR3 loop: CASSYSMHSTYEQYF. The sequenced DNA: TGTGCCAGCAGTTACTCGATGCACTCCACCTACGAGCAGTACTTC.